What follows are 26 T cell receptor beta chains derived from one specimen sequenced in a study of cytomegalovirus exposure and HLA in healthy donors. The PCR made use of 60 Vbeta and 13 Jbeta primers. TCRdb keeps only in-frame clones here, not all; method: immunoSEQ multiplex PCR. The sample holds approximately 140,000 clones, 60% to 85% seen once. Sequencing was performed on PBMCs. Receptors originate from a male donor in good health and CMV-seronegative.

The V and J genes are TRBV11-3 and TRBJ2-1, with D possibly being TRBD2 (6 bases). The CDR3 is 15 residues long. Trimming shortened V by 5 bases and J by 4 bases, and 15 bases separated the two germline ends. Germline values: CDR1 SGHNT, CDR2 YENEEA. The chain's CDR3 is CASSPRGAGYNEQFF. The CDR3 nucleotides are TGTGCCAGCAGCCCCCGAGGGGCGGGGTACAATGAGCAGTTCTTC.

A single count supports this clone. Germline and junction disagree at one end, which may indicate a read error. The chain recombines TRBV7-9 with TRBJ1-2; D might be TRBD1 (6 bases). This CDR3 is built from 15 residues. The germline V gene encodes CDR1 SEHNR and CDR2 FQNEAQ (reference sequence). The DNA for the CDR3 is TGTGCCAGCACCGACGACGAGGGGGTAGACTATGGCTACCCCTTC. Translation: CASTDDEGVDYGYPF.

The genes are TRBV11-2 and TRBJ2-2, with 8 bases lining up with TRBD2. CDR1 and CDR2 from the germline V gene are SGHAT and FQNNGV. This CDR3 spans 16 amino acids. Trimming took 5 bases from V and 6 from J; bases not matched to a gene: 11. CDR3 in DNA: TGTGCCAGCAGCCCGGTGCACGGGAGGGCCTCCGGGGAGCTGTTTTTT. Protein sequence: CASSPVHGRASGELFF.

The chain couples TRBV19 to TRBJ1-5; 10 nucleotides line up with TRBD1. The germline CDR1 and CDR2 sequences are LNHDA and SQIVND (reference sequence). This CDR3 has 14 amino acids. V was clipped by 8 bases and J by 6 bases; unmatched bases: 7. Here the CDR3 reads CASWEGQGFQPQHF. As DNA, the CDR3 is TGTGCCAGTTGGGAGGGACAGGGGTTTCAGCCCCAGCATTTT.

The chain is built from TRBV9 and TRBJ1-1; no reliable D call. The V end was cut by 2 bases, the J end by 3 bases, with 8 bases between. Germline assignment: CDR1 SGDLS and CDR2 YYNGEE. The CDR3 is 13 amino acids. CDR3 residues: CASSVSGDTEAFF. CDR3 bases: TGTGCCAGCAGCGTTTCCGGGGACACTGAAGCTTTCTTT.

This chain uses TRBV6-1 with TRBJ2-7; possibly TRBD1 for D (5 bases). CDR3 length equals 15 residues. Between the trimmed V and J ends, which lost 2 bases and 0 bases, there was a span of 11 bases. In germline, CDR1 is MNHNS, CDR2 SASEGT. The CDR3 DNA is TGTGCCAGCAGTGAAATCGGGCAGGGCTCCTACGAGCAGTACTTC. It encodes CASSEIGQGSYEQYF.

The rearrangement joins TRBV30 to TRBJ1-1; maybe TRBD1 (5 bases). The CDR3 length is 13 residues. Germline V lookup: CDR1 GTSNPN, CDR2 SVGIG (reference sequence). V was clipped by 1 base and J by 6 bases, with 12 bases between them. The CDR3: CAWSGTGGAEAFF. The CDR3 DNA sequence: TGTGCCTGGAGTGGGACTGGAGGGGCTGAAGCTTTCTTT.

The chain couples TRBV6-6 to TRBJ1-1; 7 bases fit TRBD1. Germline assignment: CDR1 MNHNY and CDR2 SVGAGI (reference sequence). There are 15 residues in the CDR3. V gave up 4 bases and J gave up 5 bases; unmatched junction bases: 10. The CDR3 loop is CASSSQQGTGTEAFF. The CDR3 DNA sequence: TGTGCCAGCAGTTCGCAACAGGGGACTGGGACTGAAGCTTTCTTT.

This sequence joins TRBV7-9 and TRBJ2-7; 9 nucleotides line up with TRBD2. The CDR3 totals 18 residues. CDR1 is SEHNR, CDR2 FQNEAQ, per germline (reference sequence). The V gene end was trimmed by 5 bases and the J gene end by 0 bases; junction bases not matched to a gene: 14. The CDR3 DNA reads TGTGCCAGCAGCGCGACTAGCGGTTTATCACCCAGCTCCTACGAGCAGTACTTC. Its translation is CASSATSGLSPSSYEQYF. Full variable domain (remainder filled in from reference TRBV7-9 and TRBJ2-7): DTGVSQNPRHKITKRGQNVTFRCDPISEHNRLYWYRQTLGQGPEFLTYFQNEAQLEKSRLLSDRFSAERPKGSFSTLEIQRTEQGDSAMYLCASSATSGLSPSSYEQYFGPGTRLTVT.

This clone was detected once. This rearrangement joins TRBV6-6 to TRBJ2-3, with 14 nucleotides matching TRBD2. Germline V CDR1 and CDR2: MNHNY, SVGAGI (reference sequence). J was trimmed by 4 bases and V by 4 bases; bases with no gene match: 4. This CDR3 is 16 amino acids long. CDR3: CASSSRLAGGPDTQYF. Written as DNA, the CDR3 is TGTGCCAGCAGTTCCAGACTAGCGGGAGGGCCAGATACGCAGTATTTT.

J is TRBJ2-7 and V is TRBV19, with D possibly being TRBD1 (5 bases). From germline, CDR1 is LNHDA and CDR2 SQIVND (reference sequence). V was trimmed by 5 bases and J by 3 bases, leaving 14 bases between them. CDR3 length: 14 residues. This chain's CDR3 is CASSFTGPNYEQYF. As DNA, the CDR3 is TGTGCCAGTAGTTTCACAGGACCCAACTACGAGCAGTACTTC.

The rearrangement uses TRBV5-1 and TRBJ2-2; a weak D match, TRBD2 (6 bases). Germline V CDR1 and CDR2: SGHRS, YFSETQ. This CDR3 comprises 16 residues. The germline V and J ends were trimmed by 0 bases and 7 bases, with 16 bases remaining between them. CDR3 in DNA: TGCGCCAGCAGCTTGGCTCCCTCGTGGGGGGTCGGGGAGCTGTTTTTT. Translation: CASSLAPSWGVGELFF.

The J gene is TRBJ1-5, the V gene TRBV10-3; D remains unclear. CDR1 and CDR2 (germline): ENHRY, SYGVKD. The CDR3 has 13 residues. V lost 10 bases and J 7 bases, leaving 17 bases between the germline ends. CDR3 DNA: TGTGCCACGAGAATAACCCCAGGCCAGCCCCAGCATTTT. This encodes CATRITPGQPQHF.

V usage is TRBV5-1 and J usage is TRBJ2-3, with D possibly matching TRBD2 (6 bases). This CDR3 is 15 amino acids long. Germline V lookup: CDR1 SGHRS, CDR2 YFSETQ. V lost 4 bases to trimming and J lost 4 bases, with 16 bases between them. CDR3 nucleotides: TGCGCCAGCAGCCTGCGGGGAACTAGGGCAGATACGCAGTATTTT. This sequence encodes CASSLRGTRADTQYF.

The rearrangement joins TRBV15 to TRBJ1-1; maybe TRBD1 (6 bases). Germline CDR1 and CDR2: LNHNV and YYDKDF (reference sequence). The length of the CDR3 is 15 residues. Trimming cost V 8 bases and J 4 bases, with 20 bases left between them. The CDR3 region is CATHSGETTSTEAFF. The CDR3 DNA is TGTGCCACCCATTCAGGGGAAACCACGAGCACTGAAGCTTTCTTT.

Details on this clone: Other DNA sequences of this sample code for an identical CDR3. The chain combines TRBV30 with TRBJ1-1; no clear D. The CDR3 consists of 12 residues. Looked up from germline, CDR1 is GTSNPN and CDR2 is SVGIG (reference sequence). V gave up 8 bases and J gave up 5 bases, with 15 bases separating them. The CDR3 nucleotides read TGTGCCCTGAGCCCCCGGGGAACTGAAGCTTTCTTT. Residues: CALSPRGTEAFF. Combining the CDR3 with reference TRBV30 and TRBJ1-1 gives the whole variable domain SQTIHQWPATLVQPVGSPLSLECTVEGTSNPNLYWYRQAAGRGLQLLFYSVGIGQISSEVPQNLSASRPQDRQFILSSKKLLLSDSGFYLCALSPRGTEAFFGQGTRLTVV.

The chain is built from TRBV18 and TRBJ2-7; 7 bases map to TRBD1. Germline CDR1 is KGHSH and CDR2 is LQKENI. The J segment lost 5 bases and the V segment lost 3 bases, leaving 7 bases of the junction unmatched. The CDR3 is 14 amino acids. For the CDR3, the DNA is TGTGCCAGCTCACCTCTGACTACAGGGGACGAGCAGTACTTC. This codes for CASSPLTTGDEQYF.

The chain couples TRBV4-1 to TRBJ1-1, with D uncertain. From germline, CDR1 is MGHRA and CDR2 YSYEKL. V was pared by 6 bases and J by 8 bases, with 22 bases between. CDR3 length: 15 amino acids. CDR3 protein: CASSRTARTGGEAFF. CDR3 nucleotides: TGCGCCAGCAGTCGAACTGCAAGGACCGGAGGGGAAGCTTTCTTT.

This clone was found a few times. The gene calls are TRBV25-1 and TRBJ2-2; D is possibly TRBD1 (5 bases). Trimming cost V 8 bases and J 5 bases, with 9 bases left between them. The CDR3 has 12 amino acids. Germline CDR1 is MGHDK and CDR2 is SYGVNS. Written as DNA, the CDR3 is TGTGCCAGCGGAAGGGGAACCGGGGAGCTGTTTTTT. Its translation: CASGRGTGELFF.

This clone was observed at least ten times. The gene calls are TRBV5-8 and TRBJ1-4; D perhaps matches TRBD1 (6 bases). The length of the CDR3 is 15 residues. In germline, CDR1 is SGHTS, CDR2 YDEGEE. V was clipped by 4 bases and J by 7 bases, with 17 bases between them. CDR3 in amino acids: CASSRDRSRGEKLFF. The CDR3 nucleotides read TGTGCCAGCAGCCGAGACAGGTCCCGCGGTGAAAAACTGTTTTTT.

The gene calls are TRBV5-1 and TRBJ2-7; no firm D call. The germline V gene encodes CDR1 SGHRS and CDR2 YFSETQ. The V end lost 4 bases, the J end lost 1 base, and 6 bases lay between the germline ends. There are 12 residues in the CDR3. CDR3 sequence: CASSASSYEQYF. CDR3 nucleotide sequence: TGCGCCAGCAGCGCGAGTTCCTACGAGCAGTACTTC.

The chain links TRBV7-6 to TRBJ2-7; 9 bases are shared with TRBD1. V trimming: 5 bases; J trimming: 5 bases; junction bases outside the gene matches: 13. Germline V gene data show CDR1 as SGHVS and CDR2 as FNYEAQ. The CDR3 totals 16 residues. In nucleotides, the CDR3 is TGTGCCAGCAGCCCCTACCAGACAGGGGGAGGCAACGAGCAGTACTTC. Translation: CASSPYQTGGGNEQYF.

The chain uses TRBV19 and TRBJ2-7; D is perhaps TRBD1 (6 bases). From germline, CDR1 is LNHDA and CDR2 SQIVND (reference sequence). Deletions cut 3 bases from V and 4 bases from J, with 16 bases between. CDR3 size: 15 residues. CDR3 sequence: CASSIVPGVLYEQYF. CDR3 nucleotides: TGTGCCAGTAGTATCGTCCCAGGGGTTCTGTACGAGCAGTACTTC.

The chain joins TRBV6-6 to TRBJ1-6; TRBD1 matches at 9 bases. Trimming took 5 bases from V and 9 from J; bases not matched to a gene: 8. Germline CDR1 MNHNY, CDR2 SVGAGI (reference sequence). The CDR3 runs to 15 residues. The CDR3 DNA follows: TGTGCCAGCAGTGTTACCGGGACAGGGTTTTCACCCCTCCACTTT. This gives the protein CASSVTGTGFSPLHF.

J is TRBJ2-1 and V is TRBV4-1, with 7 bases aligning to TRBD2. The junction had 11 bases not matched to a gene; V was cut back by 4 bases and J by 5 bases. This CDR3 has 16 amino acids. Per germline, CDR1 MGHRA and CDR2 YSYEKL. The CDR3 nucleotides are TGCGCCAGCAGCCTTGATCTAGCGGACTATAACAATGAGCAGTTCTTC. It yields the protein CASSLDLADYNNEQFF.

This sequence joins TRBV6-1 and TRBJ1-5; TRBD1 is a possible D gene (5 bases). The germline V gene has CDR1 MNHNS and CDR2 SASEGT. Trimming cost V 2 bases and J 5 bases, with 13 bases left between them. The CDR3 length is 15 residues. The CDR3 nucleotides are TGTGCCAGCAGTGAATTGCAGGGCCCTCATCAGCCCCAGCATTTT. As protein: CASSELQGPHQPQHF.